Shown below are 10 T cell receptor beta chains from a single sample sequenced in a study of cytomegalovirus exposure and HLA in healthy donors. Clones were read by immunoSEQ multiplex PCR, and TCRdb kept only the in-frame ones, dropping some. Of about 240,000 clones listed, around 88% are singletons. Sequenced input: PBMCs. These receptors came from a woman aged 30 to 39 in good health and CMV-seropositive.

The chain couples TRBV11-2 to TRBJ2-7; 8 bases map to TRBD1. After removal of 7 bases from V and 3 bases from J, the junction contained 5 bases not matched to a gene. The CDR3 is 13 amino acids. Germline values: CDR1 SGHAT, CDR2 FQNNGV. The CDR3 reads CASTPDRVYEQYF. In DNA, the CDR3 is TGTGCCAGCACCCCGGACAGGGTCTACGAGCAGTACTTC.

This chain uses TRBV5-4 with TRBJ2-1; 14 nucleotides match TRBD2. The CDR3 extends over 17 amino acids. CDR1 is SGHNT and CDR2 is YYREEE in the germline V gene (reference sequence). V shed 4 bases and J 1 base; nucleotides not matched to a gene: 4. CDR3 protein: CASSGGLAGGSYNEQFF. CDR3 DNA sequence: TGTGCCAGCAGCGGAGGACTAGCGGGGGGATCCTACAATGAGCAGTTCTTC.

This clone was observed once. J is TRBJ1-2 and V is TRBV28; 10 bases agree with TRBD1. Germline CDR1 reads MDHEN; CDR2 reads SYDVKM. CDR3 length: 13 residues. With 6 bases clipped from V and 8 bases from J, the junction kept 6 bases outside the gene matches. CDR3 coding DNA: TGTGCCAGCAGCCGACAGGGGGCCCGGGGCTACACCTTC. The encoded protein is CASSRQGARGYTF.

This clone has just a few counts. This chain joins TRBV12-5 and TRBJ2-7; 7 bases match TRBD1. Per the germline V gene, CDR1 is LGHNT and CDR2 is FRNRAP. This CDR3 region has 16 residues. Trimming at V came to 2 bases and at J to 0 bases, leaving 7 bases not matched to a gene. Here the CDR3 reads CASGLSLTGSSYEQYF. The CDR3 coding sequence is TGTGCTAGTGGTTTGTCGTTGACAGGGAGCTCCTACGAGCAGTACTTC.

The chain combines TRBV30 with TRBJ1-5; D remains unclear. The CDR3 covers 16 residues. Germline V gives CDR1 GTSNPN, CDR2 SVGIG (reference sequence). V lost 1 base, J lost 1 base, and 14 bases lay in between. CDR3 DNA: TGTGCCTGGAGTGGGAGAGAACGGATCAGCAATCAGCCCCAGCATTTT. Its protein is CAWSGRERISNQPQHF.

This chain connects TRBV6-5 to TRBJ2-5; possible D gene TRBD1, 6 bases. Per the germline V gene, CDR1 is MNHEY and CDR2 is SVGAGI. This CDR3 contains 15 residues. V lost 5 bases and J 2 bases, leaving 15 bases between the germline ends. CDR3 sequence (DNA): TGTGCCAGCAGTATGCGGACAGTTCGTCAAGAGACCCAGTACTTC. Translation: CASSMRTVRQETQYF.

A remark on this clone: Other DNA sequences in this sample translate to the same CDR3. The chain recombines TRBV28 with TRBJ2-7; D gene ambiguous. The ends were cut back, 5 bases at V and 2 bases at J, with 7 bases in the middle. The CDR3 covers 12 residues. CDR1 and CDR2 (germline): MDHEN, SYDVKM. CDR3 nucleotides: TGTGCCAGCAGTCTCCGTGCCTACGAGCAGTACTTC. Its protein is CASSLRAYEQYF.

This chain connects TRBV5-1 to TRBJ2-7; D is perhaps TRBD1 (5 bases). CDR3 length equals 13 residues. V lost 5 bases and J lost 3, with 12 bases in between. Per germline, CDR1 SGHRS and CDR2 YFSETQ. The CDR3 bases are TGCGCCAGCAGTTCCCCAGGGATCTACGAGCAGTACTTC. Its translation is CASSSPGIYEQYF.

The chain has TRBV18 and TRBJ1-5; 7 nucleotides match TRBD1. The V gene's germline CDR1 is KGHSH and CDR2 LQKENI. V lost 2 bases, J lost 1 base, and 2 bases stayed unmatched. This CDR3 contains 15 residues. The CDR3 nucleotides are TGTGCCAGCTCACCATTACAGGGGAGCAATCAGCCCCAGCATTTT. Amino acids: CASSPLQGSNQPQHF. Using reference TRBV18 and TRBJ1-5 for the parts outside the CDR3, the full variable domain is NAGVMQNPRHLVRRRGQEARLRCSPMKGHSHVYWYRQLPEEGLKFMVYLQKENIIDESGMPKERFSAEFPKEGPSILRIQQVVRGDSAAYFCASSPLQGSNQPQHFGDGTRLSIL.

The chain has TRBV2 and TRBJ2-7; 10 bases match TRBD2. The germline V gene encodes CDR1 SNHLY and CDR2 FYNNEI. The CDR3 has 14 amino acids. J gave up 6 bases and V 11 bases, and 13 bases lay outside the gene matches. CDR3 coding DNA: TGTGCCTCCTCCCCTAGCGGGAGACGATCCGAGCAGTACTTC. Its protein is CASSPSGRRSEQYF.